This T cell receptor (beta chain) was documented in a study of blood T cells in healthy people across ages. About 9.6 milliliters of peripheral blood were drawn from each donor into EDTA-treated tubes. Every sample gave at least 6 micrograms of total RNA when it was extracted. A J-beta primer mix and a sample-barcoded 5' primer were used in a second PCR of roughly 6 to 12 cycles. TCRdb re-called the 5' RACE reads with MiXCR, one entry per CDR3 protein. The sample has about 800,000 distinct CDR3 sequences, nearly 60% seen once. Study-level findings and limits: Age advanced and TCR beta diversity per million T cells fell, roughly linearly. TCR beta diversity correlated strongly with naive T cell percentage.

V gave up 2 bases and J gave up 3 bases; unmatched junction bases: 4. The germline CDR1 and CDR2 sequences are LGHNA and YSLEER. This CDR3 region has 15 residues. This clonotype was seen a handful of times. The target antigen is unknown. The sample was blood. The source is a man younger than 40 in good health. This rearrangement joins TRBV4-3 to TRBJ2-7; 10 positions agree with TRBD2. The CDR3 coding sequence is TGCGCCAGCAGCCAACAGACTAGCGGGCGCTACGAGCAGTACTTC. Encoded protein: CASSQQTSGRYEQYF.